Reported below is one T cell receptor (beta chain). The CDR3 length is 13 residues. The germline V and J ends were trimmed by 5 bases and 4 bases, with 11 bases remaining between them. Germline lookup yields CDR1 MNHEY and CDR2 SMNVEV (reference sequence). The repertoire was sequenced with immunoSEQ multiplex PCR; TCRdb's copy has only in-frame clones and lacks some. Among about 200,000 clones listed, 84% were seen once. This record comes from a study of blood T cell repertoires in COVID-19. Whole-study context: PBMCs, B-cell-depleted T cells, or T cells provided the cDNA or gDNA that made up the material.

The chain has TRBV27 and TRBJ1-2; a weak D match, TRBD1 (6 bases). The clonotype originates from a human donor in a cohort sampled during active COVID-19. Sequencing was done on a sample of peripheral blood. The CDR3 here is CASSTTGTYGYTF. CDR3 DNA sequence: TGTGCCAGCAGTACAACAGGGACCTATGGCTACACCTTC.